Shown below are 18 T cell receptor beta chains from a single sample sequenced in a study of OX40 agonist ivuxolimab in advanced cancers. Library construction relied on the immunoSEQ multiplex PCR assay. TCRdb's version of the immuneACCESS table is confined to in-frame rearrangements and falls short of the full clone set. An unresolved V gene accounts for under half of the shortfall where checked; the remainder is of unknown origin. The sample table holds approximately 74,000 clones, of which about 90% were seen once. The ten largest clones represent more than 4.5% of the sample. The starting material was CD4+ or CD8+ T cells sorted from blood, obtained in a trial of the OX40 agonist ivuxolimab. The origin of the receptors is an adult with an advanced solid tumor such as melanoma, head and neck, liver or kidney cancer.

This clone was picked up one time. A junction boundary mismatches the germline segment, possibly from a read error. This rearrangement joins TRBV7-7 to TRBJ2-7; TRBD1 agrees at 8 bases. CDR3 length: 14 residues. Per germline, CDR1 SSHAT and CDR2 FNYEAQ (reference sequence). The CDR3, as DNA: TGTGCTAGCAGCGAAGGACAGGGTCACTACGAGCAGTACTTC. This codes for CASSEGQGHYEQYF.

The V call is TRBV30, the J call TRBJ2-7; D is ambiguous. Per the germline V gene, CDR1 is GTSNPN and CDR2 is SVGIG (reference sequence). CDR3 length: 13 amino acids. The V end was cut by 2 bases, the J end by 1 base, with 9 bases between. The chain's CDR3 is CAWSFGGSYEQYF. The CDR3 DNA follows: TGTGCCTGGAGTTTCGGTGGATCCTACGAGCAGTACTTC.

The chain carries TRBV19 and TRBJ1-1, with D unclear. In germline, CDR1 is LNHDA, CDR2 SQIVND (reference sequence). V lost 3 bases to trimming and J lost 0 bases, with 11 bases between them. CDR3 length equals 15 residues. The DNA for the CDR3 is TGTGCCAGTAGTATGGCCCCAACTATGAACACTGAAGCTTTCTTT. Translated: CASSMAPTMNTEAFF.

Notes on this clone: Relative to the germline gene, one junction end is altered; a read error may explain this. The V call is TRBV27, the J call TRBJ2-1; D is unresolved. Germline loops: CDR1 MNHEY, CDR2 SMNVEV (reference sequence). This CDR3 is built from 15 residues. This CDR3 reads CASSLETPSHNEQFF. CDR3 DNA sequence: TGTGCCAGCAGCCTCGAGACCCCCTCCCACAATGAGCAGTTCTTC.

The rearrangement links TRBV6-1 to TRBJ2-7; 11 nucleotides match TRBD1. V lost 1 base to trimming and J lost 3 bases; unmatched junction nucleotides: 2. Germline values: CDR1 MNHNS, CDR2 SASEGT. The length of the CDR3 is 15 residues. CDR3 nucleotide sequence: TGTGCCAGCAGTGAAGAAGGGACAGGGGGCTACGAGCAGTACTTC. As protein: CASSEEGTGGYEQYF.

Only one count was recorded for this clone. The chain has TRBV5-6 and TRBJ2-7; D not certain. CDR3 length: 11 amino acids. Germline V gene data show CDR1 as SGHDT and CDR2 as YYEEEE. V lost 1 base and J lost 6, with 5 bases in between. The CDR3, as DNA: TGTGCCAGCAGCTTGTCTGCCGAGCAGTACTTC. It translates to CASSLSAEQYF.

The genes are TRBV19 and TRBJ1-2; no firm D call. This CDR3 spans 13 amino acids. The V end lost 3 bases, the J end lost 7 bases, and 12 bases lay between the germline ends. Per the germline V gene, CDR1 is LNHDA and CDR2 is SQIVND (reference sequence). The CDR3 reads CASSMVGGFGYTF. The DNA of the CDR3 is TGTGCCAGTAGTATGGTTGGAGGGTTTGGCTACACCTTC.

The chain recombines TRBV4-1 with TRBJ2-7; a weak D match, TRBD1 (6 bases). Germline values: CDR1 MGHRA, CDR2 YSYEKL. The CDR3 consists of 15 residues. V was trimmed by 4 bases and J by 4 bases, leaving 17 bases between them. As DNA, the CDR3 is TGCGCCAGCAGCCCCCCGGGACAAAAGCCTTACGAGCAGTACTTC. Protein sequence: CASSPPGQKPYEQYF.

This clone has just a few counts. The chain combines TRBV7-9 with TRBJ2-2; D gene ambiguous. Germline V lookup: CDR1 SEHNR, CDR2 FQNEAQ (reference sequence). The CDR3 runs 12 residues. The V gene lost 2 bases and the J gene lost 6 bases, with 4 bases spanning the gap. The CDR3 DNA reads TGTGCCAGCAGCTTACTCTCCGGGGAGCTGTTTTTT. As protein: CASSLLSGELFF.

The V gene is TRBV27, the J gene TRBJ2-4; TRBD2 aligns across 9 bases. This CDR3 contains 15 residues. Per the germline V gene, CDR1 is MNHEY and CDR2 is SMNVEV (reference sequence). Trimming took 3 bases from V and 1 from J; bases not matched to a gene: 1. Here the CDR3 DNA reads TGTGCCAGCAGTTTGGCGGGGGGGGCCAAAAACATTCAGTACTTC. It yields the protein CASSLAGGAKNIQYF.

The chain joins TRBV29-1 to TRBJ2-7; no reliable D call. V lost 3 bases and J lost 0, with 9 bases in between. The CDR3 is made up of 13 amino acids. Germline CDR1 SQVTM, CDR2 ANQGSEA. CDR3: CSVDDTTSYEQYF. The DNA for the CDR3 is TGCAGCGTTGACGACACAACCTCCTACGAGCAGTACTTC.

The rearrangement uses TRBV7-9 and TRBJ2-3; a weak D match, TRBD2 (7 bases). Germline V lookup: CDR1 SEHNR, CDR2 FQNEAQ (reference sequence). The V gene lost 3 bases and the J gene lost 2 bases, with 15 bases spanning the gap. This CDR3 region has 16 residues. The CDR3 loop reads CASSFGGRVPTDTQYF. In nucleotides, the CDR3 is TGTGCCAGCAGCTTCGGGGGGCGGGTGCCCACAGATACGCAGTATTTT.

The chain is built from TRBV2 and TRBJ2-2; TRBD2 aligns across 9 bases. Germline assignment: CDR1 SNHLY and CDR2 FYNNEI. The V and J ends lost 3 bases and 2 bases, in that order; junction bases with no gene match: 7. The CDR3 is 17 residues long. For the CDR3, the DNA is TGTGCCAGCAGTGACCCGGGACTAGCTGTAAACACCGGGGAGCTGTTTTTT. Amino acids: CASSDPGLAVNTGELFF.

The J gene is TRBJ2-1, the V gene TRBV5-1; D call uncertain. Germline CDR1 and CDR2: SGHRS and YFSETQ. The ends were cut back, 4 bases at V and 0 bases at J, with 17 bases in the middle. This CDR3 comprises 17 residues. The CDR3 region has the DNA TGCGCCAGCAGCCTATTCGGACGGTTAAGCTCCTACAATGAGCAGTTCTTC. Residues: CASSLFGRLSSYNEQFF.

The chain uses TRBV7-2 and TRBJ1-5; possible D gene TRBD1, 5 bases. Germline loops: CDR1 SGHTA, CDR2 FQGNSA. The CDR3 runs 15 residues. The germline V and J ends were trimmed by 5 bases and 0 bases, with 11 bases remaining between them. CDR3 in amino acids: CASSGWGNSNQPQHF. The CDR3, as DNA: TGTGCCAGCAGCGGATGGGGGAATAGCAATCAGCCCCAGCATTTT.

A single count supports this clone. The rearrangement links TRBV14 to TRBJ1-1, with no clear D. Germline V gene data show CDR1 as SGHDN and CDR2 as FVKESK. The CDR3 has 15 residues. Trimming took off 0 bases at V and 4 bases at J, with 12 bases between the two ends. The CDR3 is CASSQEEGASTEAFF. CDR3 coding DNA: TGTGCCAGCAGCCAAGAGGAGGGAGCGTCCACTGAAGCTTTCTTT.

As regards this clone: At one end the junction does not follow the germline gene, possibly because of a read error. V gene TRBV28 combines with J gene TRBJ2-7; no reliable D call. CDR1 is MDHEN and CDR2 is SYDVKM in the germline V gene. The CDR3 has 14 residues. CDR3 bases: TGTGCCGGCAGCGTTACACCGACCCTCTACGAGCAGTACTTC. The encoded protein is CAGSVTPTLYEQYF.

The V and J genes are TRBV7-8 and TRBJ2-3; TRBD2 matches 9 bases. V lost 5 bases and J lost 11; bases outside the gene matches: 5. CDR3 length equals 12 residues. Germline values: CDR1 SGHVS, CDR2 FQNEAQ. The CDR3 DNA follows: TGTGCCAGCAGCCCGGGACTAGCTGGGCAGTATTTT. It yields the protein CASSPGLAGQYF.